A single sample is the source of the 4 T cell receptor beta chains below, sequenced in a study of molecular identifiers for immune sequencing clone quantification (dated by TCRdb to between 2017 and 2018). Library generation was performed with PCR. For sequencing, a NextSeq 500 was employed. In TCRdb, the public reads were trimmed at Q25 with fastp and aligned with MiXCR, with productive beta chains retained. Every distinct CDR3 protein forms one entry, paired with its most common genes and DNA. In all, the sample holds a few hundred thousand distinct CDR3 sequences, and around 23% of those were seen once. The top ten constitute around 0.8% of the sample. Sequenced material: naive CD8+ T cells from blood, with Jurkat cell RNA spiked in. The sample's cell subset or site, from its label and the paper: FACS-sorted CD8+CD4-CCR7+CD45RA+ naive T cells. The source is a human donor in good health. Some libraries in this study had Jurkat cell RNA spiked in.

This clonotype occurred a few times. The CDR3 nucleotides are TGTGCCAGCAGCTACGGAACCGGGGGCCCCACAGATACGCAGTATTTT. Translated, it gives CASSYGTGGPTDTQYF. This chain uses TRBV5-6 with TRBJ2-3, with D perhaps assigned TRBD1 or TRBD2 (6 bases each). CDR3 length: 16 amino acids. Germline-derived CDR1 and CDR2 are SGHDT and YYEEEE. V lost 3 bases to trimming and J lost 2 bases, with 16 bases between them.

Of note for this clonotype: The CDR3 end shows no conserved phenylalanine or tryptophan, and so a read error is likely. The chain has TRBV5-3 and TRBJ2-3; tentative D call: TRBD1 (5 bases). TRBV5-3 is an ORF for which the function is uncertain. The CDR3 consists of 15 residues. The CDR3 loop reads CASSSSGFGSDTQYV. The CDR3 DNA follows: TGTGCCAGCAGCTCTTCAGGGTTCGGCTCAGATACGCAGTATGTT.

The chain uses TRBV20-1 and TRBJ2-7, with 8 bases aligning to TRBD1. Germline CDR1 is DFQATT and CDR2 is SNEGSKA (reference sequence). The J segment lost 9 bases and the V segment lost 3 bases, leaving 13 bases of the junction unmatched. CDR3 size: 14 residues. CDR3 DNA: TGCAGTGCTAGCCCCCCAGGGGGCCTCTTGTGGCAGTACTTC. It translates to CSASPPGGLLWQYF.

The CDR3 region is CASSPRENSYEQYF. CDR3 coding DNA: TGTGCCAGCAGCCCCCGGGAGAACTCCTACGAGCAGTACTTC. The V call is TRBV6-6, the J call TRBJ2-7; a possible D gene is TRBD2 (6 bases). Trimming took 6 bases from V and 0 from J, leaving 12 bases between them. The CDR3 runs 14 residues. Germline loops: CDR1 MNHNY, CDR2 SVGAGI (reference sequence).